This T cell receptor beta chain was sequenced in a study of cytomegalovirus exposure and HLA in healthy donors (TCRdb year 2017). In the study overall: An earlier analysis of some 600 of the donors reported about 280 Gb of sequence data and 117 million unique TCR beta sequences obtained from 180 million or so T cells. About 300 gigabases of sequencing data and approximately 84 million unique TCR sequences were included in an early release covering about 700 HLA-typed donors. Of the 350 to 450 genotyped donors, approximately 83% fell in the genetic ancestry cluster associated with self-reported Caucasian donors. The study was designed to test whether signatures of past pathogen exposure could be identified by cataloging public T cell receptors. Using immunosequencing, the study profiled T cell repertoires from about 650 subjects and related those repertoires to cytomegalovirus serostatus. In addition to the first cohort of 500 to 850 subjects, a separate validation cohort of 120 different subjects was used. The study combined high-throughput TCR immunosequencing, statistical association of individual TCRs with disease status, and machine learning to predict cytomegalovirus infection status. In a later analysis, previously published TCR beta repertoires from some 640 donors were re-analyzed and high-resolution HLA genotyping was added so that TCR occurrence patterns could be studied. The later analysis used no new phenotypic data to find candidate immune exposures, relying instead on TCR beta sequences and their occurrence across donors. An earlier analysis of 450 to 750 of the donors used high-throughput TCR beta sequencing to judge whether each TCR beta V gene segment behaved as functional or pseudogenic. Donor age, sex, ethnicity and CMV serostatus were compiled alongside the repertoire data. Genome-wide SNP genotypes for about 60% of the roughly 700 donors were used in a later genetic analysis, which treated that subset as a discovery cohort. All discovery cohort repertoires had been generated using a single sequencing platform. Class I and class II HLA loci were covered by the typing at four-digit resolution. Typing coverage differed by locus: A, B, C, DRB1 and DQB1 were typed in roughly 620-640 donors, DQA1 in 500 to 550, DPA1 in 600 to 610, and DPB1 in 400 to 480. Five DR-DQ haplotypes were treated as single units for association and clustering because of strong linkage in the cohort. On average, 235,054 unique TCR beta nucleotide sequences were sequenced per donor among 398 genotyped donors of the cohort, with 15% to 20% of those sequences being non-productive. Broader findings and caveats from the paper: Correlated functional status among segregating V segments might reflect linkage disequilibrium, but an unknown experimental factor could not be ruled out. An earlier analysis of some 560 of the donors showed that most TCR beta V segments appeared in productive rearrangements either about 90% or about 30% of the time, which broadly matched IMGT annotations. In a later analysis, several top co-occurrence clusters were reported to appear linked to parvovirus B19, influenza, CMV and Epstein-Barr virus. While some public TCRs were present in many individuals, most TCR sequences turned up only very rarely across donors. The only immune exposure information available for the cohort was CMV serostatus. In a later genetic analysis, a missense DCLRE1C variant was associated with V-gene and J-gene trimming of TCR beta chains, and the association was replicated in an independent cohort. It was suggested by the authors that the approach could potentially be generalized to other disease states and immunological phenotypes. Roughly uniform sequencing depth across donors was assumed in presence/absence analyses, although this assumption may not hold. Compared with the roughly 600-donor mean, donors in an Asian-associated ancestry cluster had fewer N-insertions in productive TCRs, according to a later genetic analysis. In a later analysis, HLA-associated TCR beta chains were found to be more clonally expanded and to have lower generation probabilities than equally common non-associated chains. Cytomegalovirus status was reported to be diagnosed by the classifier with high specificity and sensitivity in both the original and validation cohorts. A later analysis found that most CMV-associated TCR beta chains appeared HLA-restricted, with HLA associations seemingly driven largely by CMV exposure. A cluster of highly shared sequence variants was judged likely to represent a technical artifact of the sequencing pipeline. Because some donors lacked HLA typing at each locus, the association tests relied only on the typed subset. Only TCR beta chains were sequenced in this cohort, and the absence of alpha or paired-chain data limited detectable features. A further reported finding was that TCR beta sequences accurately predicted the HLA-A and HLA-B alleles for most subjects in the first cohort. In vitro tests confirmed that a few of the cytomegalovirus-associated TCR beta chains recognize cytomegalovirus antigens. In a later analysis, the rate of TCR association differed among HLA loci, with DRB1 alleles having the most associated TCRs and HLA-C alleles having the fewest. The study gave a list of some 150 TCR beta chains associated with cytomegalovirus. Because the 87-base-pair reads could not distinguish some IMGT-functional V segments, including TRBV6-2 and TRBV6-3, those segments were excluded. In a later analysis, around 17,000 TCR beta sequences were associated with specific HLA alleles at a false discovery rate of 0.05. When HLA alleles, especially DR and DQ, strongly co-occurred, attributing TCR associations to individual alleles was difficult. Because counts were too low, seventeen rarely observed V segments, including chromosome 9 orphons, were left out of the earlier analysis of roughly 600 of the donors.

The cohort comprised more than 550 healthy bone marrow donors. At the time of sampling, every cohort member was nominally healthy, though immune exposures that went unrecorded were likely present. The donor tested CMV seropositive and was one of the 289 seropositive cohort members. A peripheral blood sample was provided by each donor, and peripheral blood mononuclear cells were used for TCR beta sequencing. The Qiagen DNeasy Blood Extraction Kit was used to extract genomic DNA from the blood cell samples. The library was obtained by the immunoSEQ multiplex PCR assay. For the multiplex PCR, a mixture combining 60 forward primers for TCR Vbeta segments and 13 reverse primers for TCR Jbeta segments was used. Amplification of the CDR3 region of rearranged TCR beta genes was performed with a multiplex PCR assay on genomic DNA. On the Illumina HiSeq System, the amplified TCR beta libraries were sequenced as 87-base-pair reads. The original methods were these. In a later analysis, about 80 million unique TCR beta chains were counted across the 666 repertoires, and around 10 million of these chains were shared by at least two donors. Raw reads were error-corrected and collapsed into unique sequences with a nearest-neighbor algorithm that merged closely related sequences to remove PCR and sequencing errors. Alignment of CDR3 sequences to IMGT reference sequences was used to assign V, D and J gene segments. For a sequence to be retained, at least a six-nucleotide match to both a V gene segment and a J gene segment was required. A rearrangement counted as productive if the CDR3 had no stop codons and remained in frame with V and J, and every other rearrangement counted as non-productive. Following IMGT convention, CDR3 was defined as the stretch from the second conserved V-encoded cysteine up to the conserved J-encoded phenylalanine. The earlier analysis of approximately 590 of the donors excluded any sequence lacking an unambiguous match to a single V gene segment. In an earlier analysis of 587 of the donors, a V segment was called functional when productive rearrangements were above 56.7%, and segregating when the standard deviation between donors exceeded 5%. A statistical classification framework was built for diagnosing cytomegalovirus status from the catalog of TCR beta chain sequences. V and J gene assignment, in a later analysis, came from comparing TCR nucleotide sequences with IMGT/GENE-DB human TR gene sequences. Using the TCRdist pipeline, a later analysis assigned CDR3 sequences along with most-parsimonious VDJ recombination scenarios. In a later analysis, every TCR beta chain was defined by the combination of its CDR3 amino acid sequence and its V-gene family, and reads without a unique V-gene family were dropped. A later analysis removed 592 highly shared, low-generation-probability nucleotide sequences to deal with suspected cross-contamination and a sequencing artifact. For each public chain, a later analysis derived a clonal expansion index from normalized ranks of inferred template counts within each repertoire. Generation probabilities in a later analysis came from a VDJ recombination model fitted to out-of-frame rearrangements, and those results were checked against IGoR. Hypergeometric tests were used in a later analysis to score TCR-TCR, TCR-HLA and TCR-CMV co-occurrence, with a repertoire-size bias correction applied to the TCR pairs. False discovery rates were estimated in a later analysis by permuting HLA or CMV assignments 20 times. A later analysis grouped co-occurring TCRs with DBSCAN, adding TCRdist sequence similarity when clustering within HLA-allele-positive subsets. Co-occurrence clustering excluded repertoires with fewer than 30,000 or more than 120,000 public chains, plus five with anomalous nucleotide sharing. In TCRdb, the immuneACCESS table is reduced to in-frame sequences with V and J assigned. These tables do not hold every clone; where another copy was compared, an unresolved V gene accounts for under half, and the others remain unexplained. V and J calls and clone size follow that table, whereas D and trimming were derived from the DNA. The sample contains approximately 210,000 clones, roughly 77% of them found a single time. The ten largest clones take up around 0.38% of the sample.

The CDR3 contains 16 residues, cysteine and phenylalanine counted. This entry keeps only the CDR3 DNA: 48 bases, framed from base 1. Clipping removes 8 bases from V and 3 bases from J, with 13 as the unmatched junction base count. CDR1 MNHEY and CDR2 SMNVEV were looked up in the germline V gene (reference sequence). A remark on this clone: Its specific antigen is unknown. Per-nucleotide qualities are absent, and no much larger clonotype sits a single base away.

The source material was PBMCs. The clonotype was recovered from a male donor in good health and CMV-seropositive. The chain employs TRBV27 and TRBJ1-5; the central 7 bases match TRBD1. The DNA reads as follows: TGTGCCAGCTCGGCAAGGACGGGACAGATCAATCAGCCCCAGCATTTT. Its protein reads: CASSARTGQINQPQHF.